The rows below give T cell receptor beta chains drawn from one sample of a study of blood T cells in healthy people across ages. A single record per CDR3 protein comes from TCRdb applying MiXCR to the 5' RACE reads. Of 1.5 million to 2 million distinct CDR3 sequences listed, 28% are singletons. Source material: blood. These receptors came from a woman aged 25 to 39 in good health. The CDR3 runs from the conserved cysteine through the conserved F or W. Each record gives: CDR3 protein, CDR3 DNA, J gene, V gene, D gene, CDR3 length, clone size. D genes are given only for firm matches. Expanded clones get a size class; other rows say once, few or many, or leave the size out.

CDR3: CASSSGGMNTEAFF
DNA: TGTGCCAGCAGCTCTGGGGGGATGAACACTGAAGCTTTCTTT
J: TRBJ1-1
V: TRBV7-9
D: .
length: 14
size: few

CDR3: CASRTSGGAGNEQFF
DNA: TGTGCCAGCAGGACTAGCGGGGGGGCCGGCAATGAGCAGTTCTTC
J: TRBJ2-1
V: TRBV25-1
D: TRBD2
length: 15
size: few

CDR3: CAITGGGVSYEQYF
DNA: TGTGCCATAACCGGGGGCGGGGTCTCCTACGAGCAGTACTTC
J: TRBJ2-7
V: TRBV7-9
D: .
length: 14
size: many

CDR3: CASSPPVQGRVYGYTF
DNA: TGTGCCAGCAGCCCCCCGGTTCAGGGCCGAGTCTATGGCTACACCTTC
J: TRBJ1-2
V: TRBV3-1
D: .
length: 16
size: many

CDR3: CATRLGLTDTQYF
DNA: TGTGCCACCAGGCTTGGGCTCACAGATACGCAGTATTTT
J: TRBJ2-3
V: TRBV10-3
D: .
length: 13
size: .

CDR3: CASSTRTSGSYQETQYF
DNA: TGTGCCAGCAGCACGAGGACTAGCGGATCATACCAAGAGACCCAGTACTTC
J: TRBJ2-5
V: TRBV7-2
D: TRBD2
length: 17
size: .

CDR3: CASGDRAEQTQYF
DNA: TGCGCCAGCGGGGACAGGGCCGAACAGACCCAGTACTTC
J: TRBJ2-5
V: TRBV5-1
D: TRBD1
length: 13
size: few

CDR3: CASIWAAEQFF
DNA: TGTGCCAGCATCTGGGCGGCTGAGCAGTTCTTC
J: TRBJ2-1
V: TRBV5-6
D: .
length: 11
size: .

CDR3: CSARQGTEDQPQHF
DNA: TGCAGCGCGAGACAGGGAACGGAAGATCAGCCCCAGCATTTT
J: TRBJ1-5
V: TRBV29-1
D: TRBD1
length: 14
size: .

CDR3: CASSQYRSGDEQYF
DNA: TGCGCCAGCAGCCAGTACAGAAGTGGGGACGAGCAGTACTTC
J: TRBJ2-7
V: TRBV5-1
D: .
length: 14
size: .

CDR3: CASSDTASSYEQYF
DNA: TGCGCCAGCAGCGATACAGCAAGCTCCTACGAGCAGTACTTC
J: TRBJ2-7
V: TRBV5-1
D: .
length: 14
size: many

CDR3: CASVRGSGGELFF
DNA: TGCGCCAGCGTTCGAGGGTCAGGCGGGGAGCTGTTTTTT
J: TRBJ2-2
V: TRBV5-1
D: .
length: 13
size: .

CDR3: CASSPPGQGWDEQYF
DNA: TGTGCCAGCAGTCCCCCGGGACAGGGGTGGGACGAGCAGTACTTC
J: TRBJ2-7
V: TRBV12-3/TRBV12-4
D: TRBD1
length: 15
size: many

CDR3: CASSLHPAGYSGSYNEQFF
DNA: TGTGCCAGCAGCCTTCATCCTGCCGGGTACTCTGGATCCTACAATGAGCAGTTCTTC
J: TRBJ2-1
V: TRBV3-1
D: .
length: 19
size: few

CDR3: CASSSVGRRGEQYF
DNA: TGTGCCAGTAGTAGTGTGGGTCGACGAGGCGAGCAGTACTTC
J: TRBJ2-7
V: TRBV19
D: .
length: 14
size: .

CDR3: CSARPGTTNEKLFF
DNA: TGCAGCGCTCGCCCAGGGACAACTAATGAAAAACTGTTTTTT
J: TRBJ1-4
V: TRBV29-1
D: .
length: 14
size: few

CDR3: CASSLSAATNEKLFF
DNA: TGTGCCAGCAGTTTATCGGCGGCAACTAATGAAAAACTGTTTTTT
J: TRBJ1-4
V: TRBV28
D: .
length: 15
size: .

CDR3: CASSLGPGFNQPQHF
DNA: TGCGCCAGCAGCTTGGGTCCAGGCTTCAATCAGCCCCAGCATTTT
J: TRBJ1-5
V: TRBV5-1
D: .
length: 15
size: .

CDR3: CASSLRGRDLDQPQHF
DNA: TGTGCCAGCAGTTTAAGGGGGCGCGACTTAGATCAGCCCCAGCATTTT
J: TRBJ1-5
V: TRBV27
D: TRBD1
length: 16
size: few

CDR3: CSATGTSDEQFF
DNA: TGCAGTGCTACCGGGACTAGCGATGAGCAGTTCTTC
J: TRBJ2-1
V: TRBV20-1
D: TRBD2
length: 12
size: .

CDR3: CASSVLQGSNQPQHF
DNA: TGTGCCAGCAGCGTATTACAGGGAAGCAATCAGCCCCAGCATTTT
J: TRBJ1-5
V: TRBV5-6
D: .
length: 15
size: .

CDR3: CSVEVRGQGSNEQFF
DNA: TGCAGTGTTGAAGTCAGGGGACAGGGGTCGAATGAGCAGTTCTTC
J: TRBJ2-1
V: TRBV29-1
D: TRBD1
length: 15
size: .

CDR3: CASSLFRARGSPPYGYTF
DNA: TGTGCCAGCAGTTTATTTCGGGCTCGGGGCTCCCCGCCCTATGGCTACACCTTC
J: TRBJ1-2
V: TRBV27
D: .
length: 18
size: few

CDR3: CASSTRLAGRYNEQYF
DNA: TGTGCCAGCAGCACTAGACTAGCGGGACGATACAATGAGCAGTACTTC
J: TRBJ2-7
V: TRBV14
D: TRBD2
length: 16
size: .

CDR3: CASSLDFERGASYNEQFF
DNA: TGTGCCAGCAGCTTAGATTTTGAGCGGGGGGCCTCCTACAATGAGCAGTTCTTC
J: TRBJ2-1
V: TRBV11-2
D: TRBD2
length: 18
size: .

CDR3: CASAPRWLAGGDEQFF
DNA: TGTGCCAGCGCCCCCCGGTGGCTAGCGGGTGGAGATGAGCAGTTCTTC
J: TRBJ2-1
V: TRBV7-2
D: TRBD2
length: 16
size: .

CDR3: CASSLVALDGYTF
DNA: TGTGCCAGCAGCTTAGTGGCCTTGGATGGCTACACCTTC
J: TRBJ1-2
V: TRBV7-9
D: .
length: 13
size: .

CDR3: CASFQFLNTEAFF
DNA: TGTGCCAGCTTTCAGTTCCTGAACACTGAAGCTTTCTTT
J: TRBJ1-1
V: TRBV6-2/TRBV6-3
D: .
length: 13
size: .

CDR3: CSARAGGRYEQFF
DNA: TGCAGTGCTAGAGCGGGGGGGAGGTATGAGCAGTTCTTC
J: TRBJ2-1
V: TRBV20-1
D: TRBD2
length: 13
size: .

CDR3: CASSPRAPFRSGANVLTF
DNA: TGTGCCAGCTCACCACGGGCCCCGTTTAGGTCTGGGGCCAACGTCCTGACTTTC
J: TRBJ2-6
V: TRBV18
D: .
length: 18
size: .

CDR3: CSARAASTDTQYF
DNA: TGCAGTGCTAGGGCAGCTAGCACAGATACGCAGTATTTT
J: TRBJ2-3
V: TRBV20-1
D: .
length: 13
size: .

CDR3: CATSDMSEDYEQYF
DNA: TGTGCCACCAGTGATATGAGCGAGGACTACGAGCAGTACTTC
J: TRBJ2-7
V: TRBV24-1
D: .
length: 14
size: .

CDR3: CASSTGTSGGEQYF
DNA: TGTGCCAGCAGTACCGGGACTAGCGGGGGTGAGCAGTACTTC
J: TRBJ2-7
V: TRBV6-5
D: TRBD2
length: 14
size: many